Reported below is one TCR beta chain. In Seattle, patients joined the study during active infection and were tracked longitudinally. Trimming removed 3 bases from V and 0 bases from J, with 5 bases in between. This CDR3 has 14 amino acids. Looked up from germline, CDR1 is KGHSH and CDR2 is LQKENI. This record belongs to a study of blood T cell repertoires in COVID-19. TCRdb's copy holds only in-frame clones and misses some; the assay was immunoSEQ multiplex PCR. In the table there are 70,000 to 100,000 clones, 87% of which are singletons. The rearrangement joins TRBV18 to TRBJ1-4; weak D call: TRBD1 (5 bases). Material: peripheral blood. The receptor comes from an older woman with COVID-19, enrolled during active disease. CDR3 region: CASSPTATNEKLFF. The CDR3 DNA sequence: TGTGCCAGCTCACCGACAGCAACTAATGAAAAACTGTTTTTT.